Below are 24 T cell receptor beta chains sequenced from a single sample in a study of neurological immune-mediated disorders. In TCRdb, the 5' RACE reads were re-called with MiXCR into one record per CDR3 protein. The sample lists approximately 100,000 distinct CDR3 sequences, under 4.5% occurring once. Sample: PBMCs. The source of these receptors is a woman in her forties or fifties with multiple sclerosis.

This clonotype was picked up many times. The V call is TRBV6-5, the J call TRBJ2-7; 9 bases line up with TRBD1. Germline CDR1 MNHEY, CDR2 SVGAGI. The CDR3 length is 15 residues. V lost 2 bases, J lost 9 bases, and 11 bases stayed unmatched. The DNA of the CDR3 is TGTGCCAGCAGTTACGCCGCGACAGGGGGATCCTGGCAGTACTTC. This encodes CASSYAATGGSWQYF.

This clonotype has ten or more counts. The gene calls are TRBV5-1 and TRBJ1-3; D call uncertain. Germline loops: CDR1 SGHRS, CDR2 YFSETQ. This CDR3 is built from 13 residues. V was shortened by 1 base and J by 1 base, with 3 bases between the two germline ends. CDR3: CASSLTSGNTIYF. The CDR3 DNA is TGCGCCAGCAGCTTGACTTCTGGAAACACCATATATTTT.

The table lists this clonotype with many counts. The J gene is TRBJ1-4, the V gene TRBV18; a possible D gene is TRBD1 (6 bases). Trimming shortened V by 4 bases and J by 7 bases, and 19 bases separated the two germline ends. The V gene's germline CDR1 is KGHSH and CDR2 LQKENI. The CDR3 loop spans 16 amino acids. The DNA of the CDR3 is TGTGCCAGCTCACTGACGACAGGATTTATGGGTGAAAAACTGTTTTTT. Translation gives CASSLTTGFMGEKLFF.

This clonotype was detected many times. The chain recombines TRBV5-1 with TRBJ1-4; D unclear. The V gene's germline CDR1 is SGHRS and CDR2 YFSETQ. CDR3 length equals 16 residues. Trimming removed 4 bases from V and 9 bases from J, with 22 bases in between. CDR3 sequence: CASSPSDAAREKKLFF. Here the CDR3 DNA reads TGCGCCAGCAGCCCGTCGGACGCGGCGAGGGAGAAAAAACTGTTTTTT.

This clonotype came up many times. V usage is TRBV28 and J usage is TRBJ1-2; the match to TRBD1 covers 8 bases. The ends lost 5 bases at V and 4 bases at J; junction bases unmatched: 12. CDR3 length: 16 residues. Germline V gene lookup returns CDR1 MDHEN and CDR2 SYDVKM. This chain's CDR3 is CASSPQDRADAYGYTF. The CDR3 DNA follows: TGTGCCAGCAGTCCCCAGGACAGGGCGGATGCCTATGGCTACACCTTC.

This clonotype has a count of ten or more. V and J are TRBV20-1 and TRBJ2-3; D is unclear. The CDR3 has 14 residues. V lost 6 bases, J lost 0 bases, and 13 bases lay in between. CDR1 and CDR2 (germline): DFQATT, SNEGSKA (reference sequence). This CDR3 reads CSATTYSSTDTQYF. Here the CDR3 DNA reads TGCAGTGCGACGACTTATTCTAGCACAGATACGCAGTATTTT.

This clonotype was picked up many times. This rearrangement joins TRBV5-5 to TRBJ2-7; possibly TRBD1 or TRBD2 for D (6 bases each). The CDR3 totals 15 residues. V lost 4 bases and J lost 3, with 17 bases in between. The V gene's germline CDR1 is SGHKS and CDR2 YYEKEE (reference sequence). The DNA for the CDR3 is TGTGCCAGCAGCGAGGGGGGCGAAAGCTACTACGAGCAGTACTTC. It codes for CASSEGGESYYEQYF.

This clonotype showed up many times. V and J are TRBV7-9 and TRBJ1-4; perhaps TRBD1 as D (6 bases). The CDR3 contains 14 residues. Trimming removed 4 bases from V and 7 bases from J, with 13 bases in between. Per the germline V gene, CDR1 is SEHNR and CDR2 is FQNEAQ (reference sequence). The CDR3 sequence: CASSSWSDSEKLFF. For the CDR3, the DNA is TGTGCCAGCAGCTCTTGGTCGGACAGTGAAAAACTGTTTTTT.

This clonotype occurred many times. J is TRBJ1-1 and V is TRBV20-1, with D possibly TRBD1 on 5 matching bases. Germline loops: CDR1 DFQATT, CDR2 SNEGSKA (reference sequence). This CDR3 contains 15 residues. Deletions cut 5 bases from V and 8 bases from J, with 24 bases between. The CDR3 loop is CSAEVIPGLPMEAFF. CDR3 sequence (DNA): TGCAGTGCTGAAGTCATCCCGGGACTCCCAATGGAAGCTTTCTTT.

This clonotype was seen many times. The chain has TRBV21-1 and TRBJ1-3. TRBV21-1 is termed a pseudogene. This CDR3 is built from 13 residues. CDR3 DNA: TGTGCCAGCAGCCTCTCGATGGGAAACACCATATATTTT. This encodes CASSLSMGNTIYF.

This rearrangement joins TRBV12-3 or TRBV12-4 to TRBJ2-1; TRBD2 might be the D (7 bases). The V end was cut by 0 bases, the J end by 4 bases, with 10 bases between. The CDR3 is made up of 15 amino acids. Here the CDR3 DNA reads TGTGCCAGCAGTTTAGCGGGGGGGCGGTACAATGAGCAGTTCTTC. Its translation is CASSLAGGRYNEQFF.

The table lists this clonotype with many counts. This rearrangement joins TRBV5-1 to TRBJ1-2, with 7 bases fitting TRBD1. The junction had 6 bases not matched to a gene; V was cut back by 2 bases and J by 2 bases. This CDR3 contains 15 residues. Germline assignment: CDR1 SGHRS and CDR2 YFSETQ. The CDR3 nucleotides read TGCGCCAGCAGCTTCACAGGGGCGGAGAACTATGGCTACACCTTC. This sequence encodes CASSFTGAENYGYTF.

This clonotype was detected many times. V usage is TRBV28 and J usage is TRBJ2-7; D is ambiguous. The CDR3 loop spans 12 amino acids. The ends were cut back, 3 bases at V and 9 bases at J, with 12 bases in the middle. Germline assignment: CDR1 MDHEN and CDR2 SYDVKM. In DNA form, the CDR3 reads TGTGCCAGCAGTTTTCCCCCGAACGGGCAGTACTTC. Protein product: CASSFPPNGQYF.

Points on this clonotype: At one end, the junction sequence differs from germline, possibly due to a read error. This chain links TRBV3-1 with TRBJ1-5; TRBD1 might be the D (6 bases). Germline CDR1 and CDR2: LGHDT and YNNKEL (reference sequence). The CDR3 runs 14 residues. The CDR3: CASSRMGGNKTQNF. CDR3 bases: TGTGCCAGCAGCCGAATGGGGGGCAATAAGACCCAGAATTTT. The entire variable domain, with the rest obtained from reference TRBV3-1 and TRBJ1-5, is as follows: DTAVSQTPKYLVTQMGNDKSIKCEQNLGHDTMYWYKQDSKKFLKIMFSYNNKELIINETVPNRFSPKSPDKAHLNLHINSLELGDSAVYFCASSRMGGNKTQNFGDGTRLSIL.

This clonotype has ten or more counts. The CDR3 protein is CASSSPTAGPQGGYTF. In DNA form, the CDR3 reads TGTGCCAGCAGTTCTCCAACCGCGGGCCCCCAGGGTGGCTACACCTTC. The rearrangement uses TRBV12-3 or TRBV12-4 and TRBJ1-2; tentatively, D is TRBD1 (5 bases). Between the trimmed V and J ends, which lost 4 bases and 7 bases, there was a span of 22 bases. The CDR3 has 16 residues.

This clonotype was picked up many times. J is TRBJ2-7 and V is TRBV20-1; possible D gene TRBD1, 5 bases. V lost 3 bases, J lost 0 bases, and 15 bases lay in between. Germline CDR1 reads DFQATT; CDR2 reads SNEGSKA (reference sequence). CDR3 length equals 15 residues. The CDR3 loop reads CSASAFRVPSYEQYF. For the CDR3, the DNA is TGCAGTGCTAGTGCGTTCAGGGTCCCCTCCTACGAGCAGTACTTC.

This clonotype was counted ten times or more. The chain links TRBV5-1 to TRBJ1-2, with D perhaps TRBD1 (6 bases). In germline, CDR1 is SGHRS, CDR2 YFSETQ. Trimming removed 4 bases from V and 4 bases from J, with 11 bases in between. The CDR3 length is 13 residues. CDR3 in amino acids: CASSVGQTYGYTF. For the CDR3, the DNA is TGCGCCAGCAGCGTCGGACAGACCTATGGCTACACCTTC.

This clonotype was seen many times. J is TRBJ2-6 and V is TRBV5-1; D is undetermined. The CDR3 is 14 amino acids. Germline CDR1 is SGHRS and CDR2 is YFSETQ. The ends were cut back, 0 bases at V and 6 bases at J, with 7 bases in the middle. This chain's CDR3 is CASSLAAAANVLTF. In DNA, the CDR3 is TGCGCCAGCAGCTTGGCGGCAGCGGCCAACGTCCTGACTTTC.

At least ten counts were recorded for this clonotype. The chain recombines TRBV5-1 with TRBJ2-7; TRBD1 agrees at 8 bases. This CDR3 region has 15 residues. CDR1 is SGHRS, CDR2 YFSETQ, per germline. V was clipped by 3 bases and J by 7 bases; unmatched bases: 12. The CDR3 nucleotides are TGCGCCAGCAGCTCTACAGGGGGTGGCCTACGAGAGCAGTACTTC. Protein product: CASSSTGGGLREQYF.

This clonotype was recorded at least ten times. CDR3 coding DNA: TGTGCCAGCTCACCGACGAACAGACCGGGACTGATGCAGTTCTTC. It encodes CASSPTNRPGLMQFF. The gene calls are TRBV18 and TRBJ2-1; D is perhaps TRBD2 (6 bases). Looked up from germline, CDR1 is KGHSH and CDR2 is LQKENI. The CDR3 is made up of 15 amino acids. Trimming pared 3 bases from V and 12 bases from J, leaving 21 bases between.

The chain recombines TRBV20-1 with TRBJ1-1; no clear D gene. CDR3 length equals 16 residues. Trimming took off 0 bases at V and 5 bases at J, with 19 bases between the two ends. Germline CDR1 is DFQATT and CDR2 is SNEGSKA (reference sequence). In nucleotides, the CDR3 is TGCAGTGCTAGAGATAGCACAGTTTATCGGGCGACTGAAGCTTTCTTT. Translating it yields CSARDSTVYRATEAFF.

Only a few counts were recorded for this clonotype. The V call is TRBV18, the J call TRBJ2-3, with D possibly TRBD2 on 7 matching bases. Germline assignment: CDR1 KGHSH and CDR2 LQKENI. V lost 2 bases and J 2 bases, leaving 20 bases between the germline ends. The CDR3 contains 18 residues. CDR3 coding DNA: TGTGCCAGCTCACCAGGGACCCGATCCCGGGGGGCCACAGATACGCAGTATTTT. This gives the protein CASSPGTRSRGATDTQYF.

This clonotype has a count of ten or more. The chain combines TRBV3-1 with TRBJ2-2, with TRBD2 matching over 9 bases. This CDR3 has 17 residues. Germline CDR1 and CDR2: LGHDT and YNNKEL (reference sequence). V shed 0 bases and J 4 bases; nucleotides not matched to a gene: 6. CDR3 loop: CASSQDAGGGATGELFF. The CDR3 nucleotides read TGTGCCAGCAGCCAAGATGCTGGCGGGGGGGCCACCGGGGAGCTGTTTTTT.

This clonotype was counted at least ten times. As DNA, the CDR3 is TGCGCCAGCAGCTTGTCGGGGACAGGGTCAAGGACTGAAGCTTTCTTT. Residues: CASSLSGTGSRTEAFF. The chain has TRBV5-1 and TRBJ1-1, with 9 bases that match TRBD1. The CDR3 length is 16 residues. Germline CDR1 SGHRS, CDR2 YFSETQ. V lost 1 base to trimming and J lost 5 bases; unmatched junction nucleotides: 9.